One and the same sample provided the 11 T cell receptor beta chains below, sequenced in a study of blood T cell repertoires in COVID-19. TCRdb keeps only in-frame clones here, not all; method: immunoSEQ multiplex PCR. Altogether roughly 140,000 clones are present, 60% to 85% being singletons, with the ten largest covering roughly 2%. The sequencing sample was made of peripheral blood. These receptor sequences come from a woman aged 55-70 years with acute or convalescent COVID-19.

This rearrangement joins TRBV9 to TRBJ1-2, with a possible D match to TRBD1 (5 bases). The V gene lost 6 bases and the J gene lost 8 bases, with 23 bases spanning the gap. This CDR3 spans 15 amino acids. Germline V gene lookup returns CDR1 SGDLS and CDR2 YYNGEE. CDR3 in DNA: TGTGCCAGCACCCCCGGGGGTTCCTATCCGGGGGGCTACACCTTC. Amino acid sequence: CASTPGGSYPGGYTF.

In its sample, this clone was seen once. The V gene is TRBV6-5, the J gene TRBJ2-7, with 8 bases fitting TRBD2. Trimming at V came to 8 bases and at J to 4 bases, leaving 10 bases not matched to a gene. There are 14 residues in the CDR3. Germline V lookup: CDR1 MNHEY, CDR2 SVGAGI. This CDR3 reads CASRPGLDLYEQYF. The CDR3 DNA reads TGTGCCAGCCGACCGGGACTAGACCTATACGAGCAGTACTTC.

CDR3 sequence (DNA): TGTGCCAGTAGTATAGTGAACCCAGGGGGCAGATGGAGCAATCAGCCCCAGCATTTT. It yields the protein CASSIVNPGGRWSNQPQHF. The genes are TRBV19 and TRBJ1-5; TRBD1 aligns across 8 bases. CDR3 length equals 19 residues. V trimming: 1 base; J trimming: 1 base; junction bases outside the gene matches: 12. Per the germline V gene, CDR1 is LNHDA and CDR2 is SQIVND (reference sequence).

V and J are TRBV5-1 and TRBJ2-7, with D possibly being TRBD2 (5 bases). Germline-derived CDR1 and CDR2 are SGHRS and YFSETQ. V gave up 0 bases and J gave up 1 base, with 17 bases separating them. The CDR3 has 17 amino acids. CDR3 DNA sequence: TGCGCCAGCAGCTTGGGCCAGGCGAGGGCCCAATCCTACGAGCAGTACTTC. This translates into CASSLGQARAQSYEQYF.

The CDR3, as DNA: TGTGCCTCCCGCCGCCTGGGACAGGGGAAAACTAAAGAGACCCAGTACTTC. Encoded protein: CASRRLGQGKTKETQYF. V usage is TRBV28 and J usage is TRBJ2-5; 10 bases match TRBD1. CDR1 MDHEN and CDR2 SYDVKM come from the germline V gene. V trimming: 11 bases; J trimming: 3 bases; junction bases outside the gene matches: 18. The length of the CDR3 is 17 residues.

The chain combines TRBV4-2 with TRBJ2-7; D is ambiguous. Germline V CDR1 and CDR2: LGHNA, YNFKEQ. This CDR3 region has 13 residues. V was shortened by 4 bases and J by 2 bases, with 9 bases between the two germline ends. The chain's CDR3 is CASSLVEAYEQYF. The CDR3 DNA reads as TGTGCCAGCAGCCTGGTCGAGGCCTACGAGCAGTACTTC.

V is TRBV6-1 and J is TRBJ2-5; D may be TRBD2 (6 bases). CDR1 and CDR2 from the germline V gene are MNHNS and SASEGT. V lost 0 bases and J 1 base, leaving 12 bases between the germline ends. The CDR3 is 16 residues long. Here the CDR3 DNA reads TGTGCCAGCAGTGAAGCCGGGGGTGGGGTCCAAGAGACCCAGTACTTC. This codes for CASSEAGGGVQETQYF.

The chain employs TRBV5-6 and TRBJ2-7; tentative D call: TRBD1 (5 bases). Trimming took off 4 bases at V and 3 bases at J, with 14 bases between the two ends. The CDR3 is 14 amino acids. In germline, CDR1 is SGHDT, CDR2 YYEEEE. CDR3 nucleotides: TGTGCCAGCAGCGGGCGACTGGGGCACTACGAGCAGTACTTC. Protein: CASSGRLGHYEQYF.

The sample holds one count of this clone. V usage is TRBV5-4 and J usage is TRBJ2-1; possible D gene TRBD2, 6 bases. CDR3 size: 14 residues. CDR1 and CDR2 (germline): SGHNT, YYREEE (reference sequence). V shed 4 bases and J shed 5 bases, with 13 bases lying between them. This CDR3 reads CASSPTRNDNEQFF. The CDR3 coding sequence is TGTGCCAGCAGCCCGACTAGGAACGACAATGAGCAGTTCTTC.

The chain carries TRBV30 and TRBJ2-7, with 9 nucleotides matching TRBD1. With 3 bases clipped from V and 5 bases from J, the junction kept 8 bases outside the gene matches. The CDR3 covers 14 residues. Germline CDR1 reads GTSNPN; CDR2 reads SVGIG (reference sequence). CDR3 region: CAWRTGQGHDEQYF. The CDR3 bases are TGTGCCTGGAGGACGGGACAGGGACACGACGAGCAGTACTTC.

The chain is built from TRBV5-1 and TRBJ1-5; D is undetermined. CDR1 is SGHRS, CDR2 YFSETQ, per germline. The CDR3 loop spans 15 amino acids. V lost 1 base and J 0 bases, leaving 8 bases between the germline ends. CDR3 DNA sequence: TGCGCCAGCAGCTTGAGAGGAGATAGCAATCAGCCCCAGCATTTT. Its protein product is CASSLRGDSNQPQHF.